A selection of T cell receptor beta chains follows, all from one sample in a study of CD8 T cells in Susac syndrome. TCRdb used MiXCR to reprocess the immunoSEQ multiplex PCR reads, holding one entry per CDR3 protein. The sample records around 140,000 distinct CDR3 sequences, about 95% being singletons. The sequencing sample was made of CD4+ T cells from PBMCs. The receptor set was obtained from a human donor with multiple sclerosis. CDR3s include the opening cysteine and the closing phenylalanine or tryptophan. D genes are given only for firm matches. Not every row has a clone size; where given, it reads once, few, many or a size class.

d_gene	v_gene	j_gene	abundance	CDR3aa	CDR3nt
-	TRBV7-2	TRBJ2-7	-	CASSLGTGNYEQYF	TGTGCCAGCAGCTTAGGGACCGGTAACTACGAGCAGTACTTC
-	TRBV14	TRBJ2-4	-	CASSVENIQYF	TGTGCCAGCAGCGTTGAAAACATTCAGTACTTC
-	TRBV5-1	TRBJ2-3	-	CASSRIGAKTDTQYF	TGCGCCAGCAGCAGGATTGGAGCTAAAACAGATACGCAGTATTTT
-	TRBV5-1	TRBJ2-4	-	CASSLSGKNIQYF	TGCGCCAGCAGCTTGTCTGGCAAAAACATTCAGTACTTC
-	TRBV20-1	TRBJ2-3	-	CSARGGSGTDTQYF	TGCAGTGCTAGAGGAGGGTCTGGCACAGATACGCAGTATTTT
-	TRBV30	TRBJ2-5	-	CAWSVGAYETQYF	TGTGCCTGGAGTGTTGGGGCTTACGAGACCCAGTACTTC
-	TRBV20-1	TRBJ1-6	-	CSAFGGWERSPLHF	TGCAGTGCTTTCGGGGGATGGGAAAGGTCACCCCTCCACTTT
TRBD2	TRBV29-1	TRBJ2-2	-	CSVQGTSGSSGELFF	TGCAGCGTTCAGGGGACTAGCGGGAGTTCCGGGGAGCTGTTTTTT
-	TRBV27	TRBJ1-2	-	CASSSGLLNYGYTF	TGTGCCAGCAGTTCAGGACTCCTAAACTATGGCTACACCTTC
TRBD1	TRBV3-1	TRBJ2-1	-	CASSQGTGEGPYNEQFF	TGTGCCAGCAGCCAAGGAACAGGGGAAGGGCCCTACAATGAGCAGTTCTTC
TRBD1	TRBV29-1	TRBJ1-1	-	CSVGVAGTGKAFF	TGCAGCGTGGGCGTTGCCGGGACAGGGAAAGCTTTCTTT
-	TRBV6-4	TRBJ2-7	-	CASNPGHMKSYEQYF	TGTGCCAGCAACCCGGGACATATGAAATCCTACGAGCAGTACTTC
-	TRBV25-1	TRBJ1-2	few	CASSTGGYGYTF	TGTGCCAGCAGTACAGGAGGCTATGGCTACACCTTC
TRBD2	TRBV18	TRBJ2-3	-	CASSPASGSIADTQYF	TGTGCCAGCTCACCCGCAAGCGGGAGTATCGCGGATACGCAGTATTTT
-	TRBV7-6	TRBJ2-1	-	CASSLVRGDEQFF	TGTGCCAGCAGCTTAGTTAGGGGTGATGAGCAGTTCTTC
-	TRBV4-1	TRBJ1-5	-	CASSQEGSFNQPQHF	TGCGCCAGCAGCCAAGAAGGCAGCTTCAATCAGCCCCAGCATTTT
TRBD2	TRBV7-8	TRBJ2-7	-	CASSLGLAPYEQYF	TGTGCCAGCAGCTTGGGACTAGCACCTTACGAGCAGTACTTC
-	TRBV3-1	TRBJ2-1	-	CASSQDFRREGEQFF	TGTGCCAGCAGCCAAGATTTTAGGCGCGAGGGTGAGCAGTTCTTC
-	TRBV6-1	TRBJ2-1	-	CASSVGQASYNEQFF	TGTGCCAGCAGTGTGGGCCAGGCATCCTACAATGAGCAGTTCTTC
-	TRBV27	TRBJ2-3	-	CASSVYRTDTQYF	TGTGCCAGCAGTGTGTACCGCACAGATACGCAGTATTTT
TRBD1	TRBV29-1	TRBJ1-5	-	CSVQDRGVNQPQHF	TGCAGCGTCCAAGACAGGGGGGTGAATCAGCCCCAGCATTTT
-	TRBV6-1	TRBJ2-7	once	CASSDVFYEQYF	TGTGCCAGCAGTGATGTCTTCTACGAGCAGTACTTC
-	TRBV28	TRBJ1-1	-	CASSPRQAVGLNTEAFF	TGTGCCAGCAGTCCCAGACAGGCCGTCGGCCTGAACACTGAAGCTTTCTTT
-	TRBV27	TRBJ1-6	-	CASSFRDTVHSPLHF	TGTGCCAGCAGTTTCCGTGACACGGTCCATTCACCCCTCCACTTT
-	TRBV9	TRBJ1-6	-	CASSVGGVGSPLHF	TGTGCCAGCAGCGTAGGGGGCGTAGGGTCACCCCTCCACTTT
-	TRBV2	TRBJ1-2	-	CASSEASFGGYGYTF	TGTGCCAGCAGTGAAGCTTCCTTTGGGGGCTATGGCTACACCTTC
-	TRBV7-6	TRBJ2-7	-	CASSLGGGVYEQYF	TGTGCCAGCAGCTTAGGAGGGGGAGTGTACGAGCAGTACTTC
-	TRBV3-1	TRBJ2-3	-	CASSHRRVGLKGTDTQYF	TGTGCCAGCAGCCATCGCAGGGTCGGTCTTAAGGGCACAGATACGCAGTATTTT
-	TRBV5-4	TRBJ2-7	-	CASSFLSGSYEQYF	TGTGCCAGCAGCTTCCTTTCTGGCTCCTACGAGCAGTACTTC
-	TRBV6-5	TRBJ1-6	-	CASSLHVGVDSPLHF	TGTGCCAGCAGCCTCCACGTGGGGGTAGATTCACCCCTCCACTTT
TRBD1	TRBV15	TRBJ2-7	-	CATSSGGQGTDEQYF	TGTGCCACCAGCAGCGGAGGACAGGGAACGGACGAGCAGTACTTC
TRBD1	TRBV20-1	TRBJ1-5	once	CSGLTGVGNQPQHF	TGCAGTGGGCTGACAGGGGTAGGCAATCAGCCCCAGCATTTT
-	TRBV6-6	TRBJ1-5	-	CASTKVEFGNQPQHF	TGTGCCAGCACCAAGGTAGAATTCGGCAATCAGCCCCAGCATTTT
-	TRBV20-1	TRBJ2-7	-	CSARGPLPGEQYF	TGCAGTGCTAGAGGTCCCCTGCCCGGTGAGCAGTACTTC
-	TRBV13	TRBJ2-1	-	CASSSWLEQFF	TGTGCCAGCAGCTCCTGGCTTGAGCAGTTCTTC
-	TRBV2	TRBJ1-6	-	CASSVDSYYSPLHF	TGTGCCAGCAGTGTGGACAGTTACTATTCACCCCTCCACTTT
TRBD1	TRBV28	TRBJ2-7	-	CASSLPGTGSYEQYF	TGTGCCAGCAGCTTACCCGGGACAGGTTCCTACGAGCAGTACTTC